This T cell receptor beta chain was identified during a study of blood T cell repertoires in COVID-19. The overall study: From the United States, Italy and Spain came samples of acute and convalescent COVID-19. T cells, B-cell-depleted T cells, or PBMCs supplied cDNA or gDNA.

This clone was recorded a few times. The repertoire was sequenced with immunoSEQ multiplex PCR; TCRdb's copy has only in-frame clones and lacks some. This table has roughly 250,000 clones, about 87% appearing once. The sequencing input was peripheral blood. The clonotype was recovered from a human donor in a cohort sampled during active COVID-19.

The CDR3 loop is CASSPPSGRDEQYF. DNA for the CDR3: TGTGCCAGCTCACCACCGAGCGGGAGGGACGAGCAGTACTTC. The chain uses TRBV18 and TRBJ2-7, with 10 bases aligning to TRBD2. Trimming took 0 bases from V and 5 from J; bases not matched to a gene: 1. This CDR3 has 14 amino acids. Germline values: CDR1 KGHSH, CDR2 LQKENI.